These 22 T cell receptor beta chains were all obtained from the same sample, sequenced in a study of breast tumors, draining lymph nodes, adjacent tissues. Axillary draining lymph nodes of breast cancer patients supplied the node samples. TCRdb analysed the multiplex PCR reads with MiXCR anew, one entry per CDR3 protein. The sample records some 140,000 distinct CDR3 sequences, around 21% being singletons. Sequenced input: axillary lymph node tissue. Every receptor here comes from a female donor with breast cancer. Some clones in this sample may be carry-over from other donors' samples.

This clonotype has a count of ten or more. The rearrangement links TRBV12-3 or TRBV12-4 to TRBJ1-6, with D unresolved. This CDR3 has 14 residues. Trimming removed 1 base at V and 7 bases at J, with 8 bases between. The CDR3: CASSLGNSNSPLHF. The CDR3 region has the DNA TGTGCCAGCAGTTTAGGGAACAGCAATTCACCCCTCCACTTT.

This clonotype was counted many times. The chain has TRBV27 and TRBJ2-7, with 9 bases identical to TRBD1. The germline gives CDR1 MNHEY, CDR2 SMNVEV (reference sequence). The J segment lost 2 bases and the V segment lost 5 bases, leaving 4 bases of the junction unmatched. The CDR3 has 14 amino acids. This CDR3 reads CASSQTGGAYEQYF. The CDR3 DNA follows: TGTGCCAGCAGTCAGACAGGGGGGGCCTACGAGCAGTACTTC.

This clonotype was detected many times. The chain combines TRBV3-1 with TRBJ2-7; 14 bases agree with TRBD2. Germline values: CDR1 LGHDT, CDR2 YNNKEL (reference sequence). This CDR3 has 15 amino acids. V lost 4 bases and J lost 3; bases outside the gene matches: 2. The CDR3 protein is CASSRGLAGGYEQYF. The CDR3 DNA follows: TGTGCCAGCAGCCGCGGACTAGCGGGAGGCTACGAGCAGTACTTC.

In this sample, this clonotype turned up many times. This chain connects TRBV19 to TRBJ1-2; no reliable D call. This CDR3 is built from 13 residues. Germline assignment: CDR1 LNHDA and CDR2 SQIVND (reference sequence). Trimming took 3 bases from V and 6 from J, leaving 11 bases between them. The CDR3 region is CASSILGSDGYTF. Here the CDR3 DNA reads TGTGCCAGTAGTATCCTCGGGAGCGATGGCTACACCTTC.

The rearrangement uses TRBV4-2 and TRBJ2-5; D remains unclear. This CDR3 is built from 15 residues. Germline V lookup: CDR1 LGHNA, CDR2 YNFKEQ. Trimming shortened V by 0 bases and J by 5 bases, and 13 bases separated the two germline ends. The CDR3 protein is CASSQEGQKGETQYF. The CDR3 DNA follows: TGTGCCAGCAGCCAAGAGGGCCAAAAAGGGGAGACCCAGTACTTC.

This clonotype was found many times. The V and J genes are TRBV6-6 and TRBJ2-1, with 7 nucleotides matching TRBD2. This CDR3 region has 16 residues. J was trimmed by 1 base and V by 6 bases; bases with no gene match: 9. CDR1 and CDR2 (germline): MNHNY, SVGAGI (reference sequence). The CDR3 nucleotides are TGTGCCAGCAGATCAAACAGAGCGGGATCCTACAATGAGCAGTTCTTC. It codes for CASRSNRAGSYNEQFF.

In its sample, this clonotype was seen once. Given a much more abundant clone one base away, this may be a read error. The chain links TRBV7-9 to TRBJ2-1; D is undetermined. Germline V lookup: CDR1 SEHNR, CDR2 FQNEAQ (reference sequence). The CDR3 contains 14 residues. V was trimmed by 2 bases and J by 8 bases, leaving 13 bases between them. CDR3 region: CASSLRIGKDEQFF. CDR3 in DNA: TGTGCCAGCAGCTTAAGGATAGGGAAGGATGAGCAGTTCTTC.

This clonotype was picked up many times. The chain recombines TRBV7-3 with TRBJ2-1; 7 bases are shared with TRBD2. The germline V gene has CDR1 SGHTA and CDR2 FQGTGA. V gave up 5 bases and J gave up 8 bases; unmatched junction bases: 15. CDR3 length equals 16 residues. CDR3 DNA: TGTGCCAGCAGCCCCCCTCGACTAGCCAGACACGATGAGCAGTTCTTC. Translating it yields CASSPPRLARHDEQFF.

As to this clonotype: Being one base from a much bigger clone, this may be a read error. The rearrangement links TRBV7-8 to TRBJ1-2; a possible D gene is TRBD1 (6 bases). The V gene's germline CDR1 is SGHVS and CDR2 FQNEAQ. The CDR3 is 14 residues long. Trimming stripped 3 bases from V and 8 bases from J, with 16 bases between. The CDR3 DNA is TGTGCCAGCAGCTTTAGACGGGGGGCGGGGGGCTACACCTTC. This encodes CASSFRRGAGGYTF.

This clonotype has ten or more counts. This chain links TRBV2 with TRBJ2-1; 9 bases map to TRBD2. V shed 10 bases and J 3 bases; nucleotides not matched to a gene: 10. Germline V lookup: CDR1 SNHLY, CDR2 FYNNEI. The CDR3 extends over 15 amino acids. The DNA for the CDR3 is TGTGCCAAAAAACCCCTAGCGGGAAGCTACAATGAGCAGTTCTTC. It yields the protein CAKKPLAGSYNEQFF.

This clonotype appeared a few times. This chain links TRBV6-1 with TRBJ2-7; maybe TRBD1 (6 bases). The CDR3 spans 16 residues. V lost 4 bases and J 3 bases, leaving 19 bases between the germline ends. Germline-derived CDR1 and CDR2 are MNHNS and SASEGT. The DNA of the CDR3 is TGTGCCAGCAGTGTGATCTTAAGGACAGCCAGCTACGAGCAGTACTTC. Encoded protein: CASSVILRTASYEQYF.

This clonotype showed up many times. The chain combines TRBV20-1 with TRBJ2-5, with D perhaps matching TRBD1 or TRBD2 (7 bases each). The germline V gene has CDR1 DFQATT and CDR2 SNEGSKA (reference sequence). The CDR3 is made up of 13 amino acids. V dropped 5 bases and J dropped 2 bases, with 12 bases sitting between them. The CDR3 spells CSAYQGGQETQYF. The CDR3 nucleotides are TGCAGTGCTTATCAGGGGGGGCAAGAGACCCAGTACTTC.

CDR3 DNA sequence: TGTGCCAGCAGCCGACAGGGAGTTTTAGACACCGGGGAGCTGTTTTTT. Encoded protein: CASSRQGVLDTGELFF. The chain joins TRBV6-5 to TRBJ2-2; TRBD1 agrees at 7 bases. Germline V lookup: CDR1 MNHEY, CDR2 SVGAGI. This CDR3 comprises 16 residues. The V gene end was trimmed by 6 bases and the J gene end by 3 bases; junction bases not matched to a gene: 10.

This clonotype has ten or more counts. The chain employs TRBV6-1 and TRBJ1-2; perhaps TRBD1 as D (5 bases). The CDR3 loop spans 14 amino acids. Germline V CDR1 and CDR2: MNHNS, SASEGT. The germline V and J ends were trimmed by 7 bases and 4 bases, with 16 bases remaining between them. The CDR3 spells CASTQWRGGYGYTF. The CDR3 DNA follows: TGTGCCAGCACCCAATGGAGGGGTGGCTATGGCTACACCTTC.

By frequency in the sample, this clonotype is medium-sized. The V call is TRBV3-1, the J call TRBJ2-5; D ambiguous. V shed 6 bases and J shed 4 bases, with 18 bases lying between them. The CDR3 runs to 15 residues. Germline CDR1 and CDR2: LGHDT and YNNKEL (reference sequence). CDR3: CASRHSRNSGETQYF. The CDR3 bases are TGTGCCAGCAGGCATTCACGAAATTCAGGAGAGACCCAGTACTTC.

This clonotype was recorded at least ten times. The chain links TRBV6-6 to TRBJ2-7; TRBD1 agrees at 8 bases. CDR3 length: 14 residues. CDR1 and CDR2 (germline): MNHNY, SVGAGI (reference sequence). With 7 bases clipped from V and 0 bases from J, the junction kept 5 bases outside the gene matches. The CDR3 nucleotides read TGTGCCAGCACCCCGGACAGGGACTCCTACGAGCAGTACTTC. This sequence encodes CASTPDRDSYEQYF.

With respect to this clonotype: A read error is possible here, since a much larger clone lies one base away. The genes are TRBV11-2 and TRBJ2-7, with D tentatively TRBD2 (7 bases). With 0 bases removed from V and 4 bases from J, the gap between germline ends came to 10 bases. The CDR3 length is 14 residues. The V gene's germline CDR1 is SGHAT and CDR2 FQNNGV. The chain's CDR3 is CASSLDGGRYEQYF. CDR3 in DNA: TGTGCCAGCAGCTTAGACGGGGGGCGATACGAGCAGTACTTC. Drawing the rest from reference TRBV11-2 and TRBJ2-7, the complete variable domain is EAGVAQSPRYKIIEKRQSVAFWCNPISGHATLYWYQQILGQGPKLLIQFQNNGVVDDSQLPKDRFSAERLKGVDSTLKIQPAKLEDSAVYLCASSLDGGRYEQYFGPGTRLTVT.

This clonotype showed up many times. The chain has TRBV9 and TRBJ2-1; no reliable D call. This CDR3 spans 13 amino acids. Germline CDR1 and CDR2: SGDLS and YYNGEE. Deletions cut 4 bases from V and 6 bases from J, with 11 bases between. CDR3 sequence reads: CASSRGSGNEQFF. Here the CDR3 DNA reads TGTGCCAGCAGCCGCGGATCCGGCAATGAGCAGTTCTTC.

Regarding this clonotype: Just one base apart from a much larger clone, this may be a read error. The rearrangement uses TRBV5-4 and TRBJ2-1; 13 positions match TRBD2. CDR3 length equals 16 residues. From germline, CDR1 is SGHNT and CDR2 YYREEE (reference sequence). The CDR3, as DNA: TGTGCCAGCAGCTTGGCACTAGCGGGAGGGTACAATGAGCAGCTCTTC. Translating it yields CASSLALAGGYNEQLF.

Comments on this clonotype: Possible read error: a much larger clone is one base away. This chain connects TRBV19 to TRBJ2-7, with 10 bases lining up with TRBD2. Looked up from germline, CDR1 is LNHDA and CDR2 is SQIVND (reference sequence). The CDR3 has 15 amino acids. In DNA form, the CDR3 reads TGTGCCAGTAGCTCCCTAGCGGGAGTCAGCTACGAGCGGTACTTC. It encodes CASSSLAGVSYERYF.

Note on this clonotype: Its ends do not fully match the called genes, so a read error is possible. The chain has TRBV7-9 and TRBJ2-5; D is undetermined. CDR1 and CDR2 (germline): SEHNR, FQNEAQ (reference sequence). The CDR3 runs 14 residues. CDR3 DNA: TGTGTCAGCAGCTTAATCCCGAACCAAGAGACCCAGTGCTTC. Its protein is CVSSLIPNQETQCF.

This clonotype was recorded at least ten times. The gene calls are TRBV2 and TRBJ2-5, with 10 bases fitting TRBD1. This CDR3 is 15 amino acids long. Unmatched junction bases numbered 9, after V lost 6 bases and J lost 5 bases. CDR1 and CDR2 (germline): SNHLY, FYNNEI. The CDR3 coding sequence is TGTGCCAGCAGGGGACAGGGGTACTTGGGGGAGACCCAGTACTTC. This translates into CASRGQGYLGETQYF.